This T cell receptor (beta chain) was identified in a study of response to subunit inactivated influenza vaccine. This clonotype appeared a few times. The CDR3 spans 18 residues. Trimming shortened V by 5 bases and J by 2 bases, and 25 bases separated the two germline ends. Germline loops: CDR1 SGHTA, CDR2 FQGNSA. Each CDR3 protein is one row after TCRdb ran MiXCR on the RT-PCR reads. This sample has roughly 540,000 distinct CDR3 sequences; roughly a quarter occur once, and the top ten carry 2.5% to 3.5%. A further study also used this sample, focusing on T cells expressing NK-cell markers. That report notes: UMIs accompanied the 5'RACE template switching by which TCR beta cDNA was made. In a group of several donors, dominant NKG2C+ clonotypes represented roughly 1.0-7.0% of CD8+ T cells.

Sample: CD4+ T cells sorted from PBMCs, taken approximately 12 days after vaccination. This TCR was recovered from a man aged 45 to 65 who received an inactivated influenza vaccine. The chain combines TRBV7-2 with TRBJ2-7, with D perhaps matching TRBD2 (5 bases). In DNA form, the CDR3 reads TGTGCCAGCAGCCTACCCACGGTCAGGACGGACTCAGCCTACGAGCAGTACTTC. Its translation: CASSLPTVRTDSAYEQYF.